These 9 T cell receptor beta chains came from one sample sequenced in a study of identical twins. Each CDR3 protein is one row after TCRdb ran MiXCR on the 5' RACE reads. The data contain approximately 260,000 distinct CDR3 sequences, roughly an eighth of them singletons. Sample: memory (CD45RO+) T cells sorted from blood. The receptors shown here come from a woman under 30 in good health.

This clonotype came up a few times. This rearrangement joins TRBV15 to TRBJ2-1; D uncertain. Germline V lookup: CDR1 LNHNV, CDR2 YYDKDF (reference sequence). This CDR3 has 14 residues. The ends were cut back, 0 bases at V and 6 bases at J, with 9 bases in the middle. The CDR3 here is CATSRDRVSNEQFF. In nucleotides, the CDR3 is TGTGCCACCAGCAGAGATAGAGTTTCCAATGAGCAGTTCTTC.

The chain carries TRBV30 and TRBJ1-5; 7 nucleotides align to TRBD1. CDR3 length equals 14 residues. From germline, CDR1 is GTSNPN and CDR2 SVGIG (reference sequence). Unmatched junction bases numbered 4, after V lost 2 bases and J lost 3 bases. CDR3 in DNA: TGTGCCTGGAGTCACGGACAGGACAATCAGCCCCAGCATTTT. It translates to CAWSHGQDNQPQHF.

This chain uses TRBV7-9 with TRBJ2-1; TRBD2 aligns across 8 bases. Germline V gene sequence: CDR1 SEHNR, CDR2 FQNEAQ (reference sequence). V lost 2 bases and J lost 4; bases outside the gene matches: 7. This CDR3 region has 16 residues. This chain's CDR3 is CASSLPGTGGYNEQFF. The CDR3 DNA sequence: TGTGCCAGCAGCTTACCCGGGACGGGGGGGTACAATGAGCAGTTCTTC. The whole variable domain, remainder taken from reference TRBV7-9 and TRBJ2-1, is DTGVSQNPRHKITKRGQNVTFRCDPISEHNRLYWYRQTLGQGPEFLTYFQNEAQLEKSRLLSDRFSAERPKGSFSTLEIQRTEQGDSAMYLCASSLPGTGGYNEQFFGPGTRLTVL.

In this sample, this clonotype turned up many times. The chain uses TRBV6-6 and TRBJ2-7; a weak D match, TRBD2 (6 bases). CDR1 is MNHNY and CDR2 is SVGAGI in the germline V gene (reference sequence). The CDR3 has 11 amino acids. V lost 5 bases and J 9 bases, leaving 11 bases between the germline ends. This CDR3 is CASSIQGGQYF. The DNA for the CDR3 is TGTGCCAGCAGTATTCAGGGAGGGCAGTACTTC.

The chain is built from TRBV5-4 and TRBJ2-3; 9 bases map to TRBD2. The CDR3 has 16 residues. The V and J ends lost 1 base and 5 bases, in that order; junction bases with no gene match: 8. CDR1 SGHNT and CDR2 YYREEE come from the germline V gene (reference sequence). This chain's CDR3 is CASSLKALAGIDTQYF. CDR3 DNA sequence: TGTGCCAGCAGCTTGAAGGCGCTAGCGGGGATAGATACGCAGTATTTT.

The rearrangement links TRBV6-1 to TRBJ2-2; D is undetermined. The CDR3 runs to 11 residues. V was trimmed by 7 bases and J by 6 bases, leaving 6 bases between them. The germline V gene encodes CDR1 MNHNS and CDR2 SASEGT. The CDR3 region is CASKEPGELFF. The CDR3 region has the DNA TGTGCCAGCAAAGAGCCCGGGGAGCTGTTTTTT.

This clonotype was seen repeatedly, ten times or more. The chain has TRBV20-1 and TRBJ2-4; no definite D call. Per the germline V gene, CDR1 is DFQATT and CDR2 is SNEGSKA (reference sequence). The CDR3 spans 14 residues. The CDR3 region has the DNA TGCAGCCACCTGGACCCCCTAGCCAAAAACATTCAGTACTTC. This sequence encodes CSHLDPLAKNIQYF.

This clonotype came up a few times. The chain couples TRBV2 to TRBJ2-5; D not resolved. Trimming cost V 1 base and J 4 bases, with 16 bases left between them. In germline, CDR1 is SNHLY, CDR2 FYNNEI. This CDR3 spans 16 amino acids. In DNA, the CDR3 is TGTGCCAGCAGTGAAGAGGATGTTCGAGTGCGAGAGACCCAGTACTTC. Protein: CASSEEDVRVRETQYF.

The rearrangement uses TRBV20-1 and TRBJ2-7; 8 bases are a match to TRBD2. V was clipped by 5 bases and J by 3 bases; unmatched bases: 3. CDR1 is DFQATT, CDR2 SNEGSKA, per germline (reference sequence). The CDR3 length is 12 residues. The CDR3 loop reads CSAQRENYEQYF. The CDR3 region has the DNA TGCAGTGCTCAGCGGGAGAACTACGAGCAGTACTTC.